The 8 T cell receptor beta chains below were found in one sample sequenced in a study of identifying expanded T cells in peripheral blood. Clones were sequenced by immunoSEQ multiplex PCR, and TCRdb holds only the in-frame ones, with some missing. The table shows about 85,000 clones, with roughly 90% occurring only once. The sequencing input was blood. These receptors all stem from a person aged 18 to 75 in good health.

J is TRBJ1-3 and V is TRBV21-1. TRBV21-1 is designated a pseudogene. The CDR3 totals 18 residues. The CDR3 nucleotides read TGTGCCAGCAGCCCCTCCTCATACGGGACGGACTCTGGAAACACCATATATTTT. Translation: CASSPSSYGTDSGNTIYF.

The chain carries TRBV19 and TRBJ2-6, with a possible D match to TRBD1 (6 bases). This CDR3 is built from 14 residues. Germline assignment: CDR1 LNHDA and CDR2 SQIVND (reference sequence). Trimming removed 8 bases from V and 2 bases from J, with 10 bases in between. Here the CDR3 reads CASSQGPGANVLTF. The DNA of the CDR3 is TGTGCCAGTTCGCAGGGGCCTGGGGCCAACGTCCTGACTTTC.

This rearrangement joins TRBV6-5 to TRBJ2-3, with 11 bases fitting TRBD2. Germline assignment: CDR1 MNHEY and CDR2 SVGAGI. The junction had 9 bases not matched to a gene; V was cut back by 4 bases and J by 6 bases. The CDR3 extends over 16 amino acids. The CDR3 here is CASSSTSGGRLDTQYF. In nucleotides, the CDR3 is TGTGCCAGCAGTTCAACTAGCGGGGGAAGGTTGGATACGCAGTATTTT.

The chain couples TRBV15 to TRBJ2-5; the D gene could be TRBD1 or TRBD2 (5 bases each). The CDR3 is made up of 17 amino acids. Per germline, CDR1 LNHNV and CDR2 YYDKDF (reference sequence). Trimming pared 1 base from V and 1 base from J, leaving 16 bases between. CDR3 sequence: CATSRGSGGTIQETQYF. The CDR3 coding sequence is TGTGCCACCAGCAGAGGTAGTGGGGGAACGATCCAAGAGACCCAGTACTTC.

The table lists this clone with a count of one. The chain has TRBV7-9 and TRBJ2-1; D may be TRBD2 (5 bases). The germline gives CDR1 SEHNR, CDR2 FQNEAQ (reference sequence). CDR3 length: 15 amino acids. V dropped 1 base and J dropped 7 bases, with 14 bases sitting between them. The CDR3 region has the DNA TGTGCCAGCAGCTTAGTGGTGGGAGCGCGGAATGAGCAGTTCTTC. Protein: CASSLVVGARNEQFF. The variable domain in full, completed from reference TRBV7-9 and TRBJ2-1, reads DTGVSQNPRHKITKRGQNVTFRCDPISEHNRLYWYRQTLGQGPEFLTYFQNEAQLEKSRLLSDRFSAERPKGSFSTLEIQRTEQGDSAMYLCASSLVVGARNEQFFGPGTRLTVL.

J is TRBJ1-1 and V is TRBV19, with D possibly matching TRBD1 (6 bases). Germline V gene data show CDR1 as LNHDA and CDR2 as SQIVND (reference sequence). This CDR3 has 16 amino acids. Deletions cut 6 bases from V and 1 base from J, with 18 bases between. CDR3: CASSPGGGRWNTEAFF. CDR3 coding DNA: TGTGCCAGTAGCCCGGGTGGGGGCCGCTGGAACACTGAAGCTTTCTTT.

J is TRBJ2-7 and V is TRBV2; no firm D call. The CDR3 spans 14 residues. CDR1 SNHLY and CDR2 FYNNEI come from the germline V gene. V dropped 3 bases and J dropped 5 bases, with 14 bases sitting between them. Here the CDR3 DNA reads TGTGCCAGCAGTGATAATCGGGCAGCTAACGAGCAGTACTTC. It translates to CASSDNRAANEQYF.

This chain joins TRBV7-8 and TRBJ1-1; tentatively, D is TRBD1 (5 bases). The V gene lost 5 bases and the J gene lost 11 bases, with 9 bases spanning the gap. The germline CDR1 and CDR2 sequences are SGHVS and FQNEAQ. There are 10 residues in the CDR3. The CDR3 bases are TGTGCCAGCAGCCCCGAGGGGGCTTTCTTT. Translated: CASSPEGAFF. Using reference TRBV7-8 and TRBJ1-1 for the parts outside the CDR3, the full variable domain is GAGVSQSPRYKVAKRGQDVALRCDPISGHVSLFWYQQALGQGPEFLTYFQNEAQLDKSGLPSDRFFAERPEGSVSTLKIQRTQQEDSAVYLCASSPEGAFFGQGTRLTVV.